This TCR beta chain was identified in a study of shared T cell receptors in the human thymus. Trimming cost V 3 bases and J 3 bases; bases outside gene matches: 16. The CDR3 loop spans 19 amino acids. The germline V gene encodes CDR1 ENHRY and CDR2 SYGVKD. Profiling relied on immunoSEQ multiplex PCR, and the TCRdb table lists in-frame clones only, not all of them. The sample lists approximately 760,000 clones; roughly 85% were seen once. The sample was also reused in another study, on human thymus T cells. This second study says: Usage of V and J genes appeared biased in thymic and blood repertoires.

Material: thymocytes. This chain links TRBV10-3 with TRBJ2-2; TRBD1 matches at 7 bases. This sequence was found in a girl younger than two with a congenital heart defect. The CDR3, as DNA: TGTGCCATCAGTGACCCTAAAACAGGGGAGTCTAAGGACACCGGGGAGCTGTTTTTT. Encoded protein: CAISDPKTGESKDTGELFF.